One sample yielded the 27 T cell receptor beta chains listed below, sequenced in a study of shared clonotypes between healthy human individuals. Assay used: immunoSEQ multiplex PCR; TCRdb lists only in-frame clones, some missing. The sample lists more than 2,000,000 clones, around nine tenths occurring once. The sample was naive CD4+ T cells sorted from blood. The subset was: CD45RA+ positively selected. The receptor source for this set is a man aged 18 to 29 in good health.

This sequence joins TRBV18 and TRBJ1-6; D possibly corresponds to TRBD1 (6 bases). V shed 2 bases and J shed 7 bases, with 12 bases lying between them. Per the germline V gene, CDR1 is KGHSH and CDR2 is LQKENI. This CDR3 is built from 15 residues. The CDR3 loop is CASSPGGTGNSPLHF. CDR3 in DNA: TGTGCCAGCTCACCAGGGGGCACGGGCAATTCACCCCTCCACTTT.

The V call is TRBV11-3, the J call TRBJ2-1, with 7 positions matching TRBD2. The V segment lost 1 base and the J segment 0 bases; nucleotides outside the gene matches: 15. CDR1 and CDR2 from the germline V gene are SGHNT and YENEEA. The CDR3 extends over 20 amino acids. CDR3 amino acids: CASSLGGSGLRVSSYNEQFF. DNA for the CDR3: TGTGCCAGCAGCTTAGGGGGTAGCGGGCTGCGAGTCAGCTCCTACAATGAGCAGTTCTTC.

The genes are TRBV30 and TRBJ2-3; D remains unclear. The CDR3 runs 16 residues. Germline lookup yields CDR1 GTSNPN and CDR2 SVGIG (reference sequence). With 0 bases removed from V and 0 bases from J, the gap between germline ends came to 13 bases. Here the CDR3 reads CAWSVPWRLSTDTQYF. The CDR3 DNA is TGTGCCTGGAGTGTACCGTGGCGTTTGAGCACAGATACGCAGTATTTT.

The J gene is TRBJ1-1, the V gene TRBV5-1; D is unclear. This CDR3 has 15 residues. Germline V CDR1 and CDR2: SGHRS, YFSETQ. V was pared by 4 bases and J by 0 bases, with 13 bases between. The CDR3 here is CASSPARQLNTEAFF. The DNA for the CDR3 is TGCGCCAGCAGCCCGGCCCGCCAGTTGAACACTGAAGCTTTCTTT.

Points on this clone: Compared with germline, one end of the junction differs, possibly owing to a read error. The V call is TRBV10-3, the J call TRBJ1-3; 7 bases match TRBD1. CDR1 ENHRY and CDR2 SYGVKD come from the germline V gene. The CDR3 covers 15 residues. CDR3 region: CAIGESRGNGNTIYF. As DNA, the CDR3 is TGTGCCATCGGTGAGAGCAGGGGGAATGGAAACACCATATATTTT.

V and J are TRBV19 and TRBJ2-2; D might be TRBD1 or TRBD2, each matching 5 bases. The CDR3 spans 16 residues. Trimming took 1 base from V and 2 from J, leaving 11 bases between them. Germline V lookup: CDR1 LNHDA, CDR2 SQIVND (reference sequence). The CDR3 loop is CASSIGWGINTGELFF. The DNA of the CDR3 is TGTGCCAGTAGTATAGGGTGGGGGATTAACACCGGGGAGCTGTTTTTT. The full variable domain, its missing parts supplied by reference TRBV19 and TRBJ2-2, is DGGITQSPKYLFRKEGQNVTLSCEQNLNHDAMYWYRQDPGQGLRLIYYSQIVNDFQKGDIAEGYSVSREKKESFPLTVTSAQKNPTAFYLCASSIGWGINTGELFFGEGSRLTVL.

This clone was counted a few times. V is TRBV7-8 and J is TRBJ1-5, with no clear D. This CDR3 has 15 amino acids. CDR1 SGHVS and CDR2 FQNEAQ come from the germline V gene. The germline V and J ends were trimmed by 0 bases and 6 bases, with 12 bases remaining between them. The CDR3 sequence: CASSLARANGQPQHF. The CDR3 DNA reads as TGTGCCAGCAGCTTAGCCCGGGCGAATGGTCAGCCCCAGCATTTT.

The chain couples TRBV5-4 to TRBJ1-2; a possible D gene is TRBD1 (6 bases). V dropped 10 bases and J dropped 5 bases, with 15 bases sitting between them. Germline assignment: CDR1 SGHNT and CDR2 YYREEE (reference sequence). The CDR3 is 12 residues long. In DNA, the CDR3 is TGTGCCTGGCGGGGGGCCGGGTATGGCTACACCTTC. Its protein product is CAWRGAGYGYTF.

The V and J genes are TRBV7-2 and TRBJ2-3; 7 bases match TRBD2. The length of the CDR3 is 16 residues. The V and J ends lost 3 bases and 6 bases, in that order; junction bases with no gene match: 12. CDR1 and CDR2 (germline): SGHTA, FQGNSA. The CDR3 loop is CASSLSILAKRDTQYF. The CDR3 DNA is TGTGCCAGCAGCTTGAGTATACTAGCGAAAAGGGATACGCAGTATTTT.

V usage is TRBV6-6 and J usage is TRBJ2-1; the D gene is possibly TRBD2 (6 bases). CDR3 length: 14 residues. From germline, CDR1 is MNHNY and CDR2 SVGAGI (reference sequence). The ends were cut back, 3 bases at V and 7 bases at J, with 13 bases in the middle. The CDR3 region is CASSYIREMNEQFF. In nucleotides, the CDR3 is TGTGCCAGCAGTTATATACGGGAGATGAATGAGCAGTTCTTC.

This rearrangement joins TRBV7-9 to TRBJ1-4; TRBD1 aligns across 8 bases. The CDR3 is 15 residues long. J lost 6 bases, V lost 0 bases, and 3 bases had no gene match. Germline assignment: CDR1 SEHNR and CDR2 FQNEAQ (reference sequence). CDR3 in DNA: TGTGCCAGCAGCTTAGCTCTGGACAGGGATGAAAAACTGTTTTTT. The encoded protein is CASSLALDRDEKLFF.

This sequence joins TRBV7-9 and TRBJ1-4; D is unclear. The germline V gene encodes CDR1 SEHNR and CDR2 FQNEAQ (reference sequence). The CDR3 is 15 residues long. V was shortened by 4 bases and J by 0 bases, with 9 bases between the two germline ends. The CDR3 nucleotides read TGTGCCAGCAGCTCATTTCAGACAACTAATGAAAAACTGTTTTTT. Its translation is CASSSFQTTNEKLFF.

This clone turned up a few times. The same CDR3 also results from other DNA sequences found in this sample. This chain connects TRBV27 to TRBJ1-5, with 7 bases identical to TRBD1. The J segment lost 2 bases and the V segment lost 3 bases, leaving 1 base of the junction unmatched. Germline V gene sequence: CDR1 MNHEY, CDR2 SMNVEV (reference sequence). The CDR3 extends over 14 amino acids. The CDR3 nucleotides are TGTGCCAGCAGTTTGCAGGGGGGCAATCAGCCCCAGCATTTT. Amino acids: CASSLQGGNQPQHF.

This rearrangement joins TRBV7-9 to TRBJ1-4, with 9 nucleotides matching TRBD1. Trimming cost V 5 bases and J 7 bases; bases outside gene matches: 8. The germline V gene has CDR1 SEHNR and CDR2 FQNEAQ (reference sequence). The CDR3 runs 15 residues. CDR3 DNA sequence: TGTGCCAGCAGCGGGGACAGGGATGCTGTTGAAAAACTGTTTTTT. It yields the protein CASSGDRDAVEKLFF. Full variable domain (missing parts from reference TRBV7-9 and TRBJ1-4): DTGVSQNPRHKITKRGQNVTFRCDPISEHNRLYWYRQTLGQGPEFLTYFQNEAQLEKSRLLSDRFSAERPKGSFSTLEIQRTEQGDSAMYLCASSGDRDAVEKLFFGSGTQLSVL.

The V and J genes are TRBV6-1 and TRBJ1-1, with unresolved D. CDR1 and CDR2 from the germline V gene are MNHNS and SASEGT. This CDR3 contains 13 residues. The V gene lost 2 bases and the J gene lost 8 bases, with 12 bases spanning the gap. CDR3 amino acids: CASSEWINGEAFF. Written as DNA, the CDR3 is TGTGCCAGCAGTGAATGGATAAACGGGGAAGCTTTCTTT.

In the case of this clone: The sample contains more than one DNA sequence encoding this CDR3. The chain combines TRBV10-3 with TRBJ2-2; D remains unclear. V dropped 2 bases and J dropped 5 bases, with 6 bases sitting between them. Germline V gene sequence: CDR1 ENHRY, CDR2 SYGVKD. The CDR3 extends over 13 amino acids. CDR3 sequence (DNA): TGTGCCATCAGTGAGGGCGCTACCGGGGAGCTGTTTTTT. Translating gives CAISEGATGELFF.

This clone was seen just once. The J gene is TRBJ2-5, the V gene TRBV27, with D unresolved. The V end was cut by 0 bases, the J end by 0 bases, with 17 bases between. The CDR3 covers 18 residues. Looked up from germline, CDR1 is MNHEY and CDR2 is SMNVEV (reference sequence). The CDR3 DNA sequence: TGTGCCAGCAGTTTATCCCTTCCGGGCGGTTCGTACCAAGAGACCCAGTACTTC. Amino acids: CASSLSLPGGSYQETQYF.

The rearrangement links TRBV9 to TRBJ2-1; TRBD1 matches at 12 bases. Germline CDR1 reads SGDLS; CDR2 reads YYNGEE. The junction had 5 bases not matched to a gene; V was cut back by 2 bases and J by 8 bases. The CDR3 length is 15 residues. The CDR3: CASSVMGQGADEQFF. The CDR3 region has the DNA TGTGCCAGCAGCGTTATGGGACAGGGGGCGGATGAGCAGTTCTTC.

As regards this clone: Other DNA sequences in this specimen translate into the identical CDR3. This chain joins TRBV7-9 and TRBJ2-3, with 9 bases identical to TRBD1. The CDR3 is 15 residues long. V was pared by 5 bases and J by 0 bases, with 3 bases of the junction left unmatched. Germline V lookup: CDR1 SEHNR, CDR2 FQNEAQ (reference sequence). This chain's CDR3 is CASSPGTGSTDTQYF. CDR3 coding DNA: TGTGCCAGCAGCCCGGGGACAGGGAGCACAGATACGCAGTATTTT. Variable domain in full (rest from reference TRBV7-9 and TRBJ2-3): DTGVSQNPRHKITKRGQNVTFRCDPISEHNRLYWYRQTLGQGPEFLTYFQNEAQLEKSRLLSDRFSAERPKGSFSTLEIQRTEQGDSAMYLCASSPGTGSTDTQYFGPGTRLTVL.

This clone was picked up one time. This chain links TRBV5-1 with TRBJ2-3; 7 positions match TRBD2. This CDR3 spans 14 amino acids. The V segment lost 4 bases and the J segment 4 bases; nucleotides outside the gene matches: 6. Germline CDR1 and CDR2: SGHRS and YFSETQ. The CDR3 nucleotides are TGCGCCAGCAGCCATGGACTAGTAGCAGATACGCAGTATTTT. It encodes CASSHGLVADTQYF.

The chain has TRBV9 and TRBJ2-5; 8 bases match TRBD1. The J segment lost 0 bases and the V segment lost 0 bases, leaving 7 bases of the junction unmatched. CDR1 and CDR2 from the germline V gene are SGDLS and YYNGEE. The CDR3 has 17 amino acids. The CDR3 DNA is TGTGCCAGCAGCGTAGCAAGTCAGGGGGCGAACCAAGAGACCCAGTACTTC. Translation gives CASSVASQGANQETQYF.

The chain combines TRBV5-6 with TRBJ2-7, with unresolved D. Trimming pared 2 bases from V and 0 bases from J, leaving 15 bases between. The CDR3 length is 16 residues. Germline lookup yields CDR1 SGHDT and CDR2 YYEEEE. The CDR3 is CASSFLGTSSSYEQYF. DNA of the CDR3: TGTGCCAGCAGCTTTTTGGGTACGAGTTCCTCCTACGAGCAGTACTTC.

This clone showed up just once. The chain joins TRBV7-9 to TRBJ2-6; 8 bases map to TRBD1. V trimming: 4 bases; J trimming: 4 bases; junction bases outside the gene matches: 12. This CDR3 has 18 amino acids. CDR1 is SEHNR and CDR2 is FQNEAQ in the germline V gene (reference sequence). In DNA form, the CDR3 reads TGTGCCAGCAGCTGGTGGTGGCAGGGGGCGGTAGGGGCCAACGTCCTGACTTTC. Translating gives CASSWWWQGAVGANVLTF.

The chain links TRBV11-2 to TRBJ2-3; D not resolved. The CDR3 runs 12 residues. V lost 7 bases and J lost 5, with 10 bases in between. CDR1 and CDR2 (germline): SGHAT, FQNNGV. The CDR3 DNA is TGTGCCAGCAAGGGCCTGGGAGATACGCAGTATTTT. This sequence encodes CASKGLGDTQYF.

J is TRBJ2-1 and V is TRBV7-2; D is unclear. Per germline, CDR1 SGHTA and CDR2 FQGNSA. The CDR3 is made up of 12 amino acids. V was clipped by 3 bases and J by 9 bases, with 9 bases between them. This CDR3 reads CASSFQNSEQFF. CDR3 coding DNA: TGTGCCAGCAGCTTTCAAAATAGTGAGCAGTTCTTC.

J is TRBJ1-2 and V is TRBV7-9; D ambiguous. The CDR3 spans 15 residues. CDR1 SEHNR and CDR2 FQNEAQ come from the germline V gene (reference sequence). The V and J ends lost 1 base and 2 bases respectively, with 11 bases between them. This chain's CDR3 is CASSLVPNGNYGYTF. In DNA form, the CDR3 reads TGTGCCAGCAGCTTAGTTCCTAACGGCAACTATGGCTACACCTTC.

About this clone itself: Other nucleotide sequences in the sample specify the same CDR3. CDR3 sequence (DNA): TGTGCCAGCAGCTTAGGGTTGGGCGAGCAGTACTTC. It translates to CASSLGLGEQYF. This sequence joins TRBV11-2 and TRBJ2-7; no clear D. Germline CDR1 SGHAT, CDR2 FQNNGV. With 1 base removed from V and 6 bases from J, the gap between germline ends came to 7 bases. This CDR3 has 12 amino acids.